This TCR beta chain was identified in a study of Ad26.COV2.S vaccination and SARS-CoV-2 variants. Study at large: By the intramuscular route, Ad26.COV2.S was given once, or twice 56 days apart.

The count of this clone is one. The protocol was immunoSEQ multiplex PCR, while the TCRdb copy is restricted to in-frame clones and leaves out a portion. The table has more than 300,000 clones, 88% seen once; the top ten hold approximately 5.9%. Trimming took 3 bases from V and 2 from J, leaving 11 bases between them. Germline V gives CDR1 LGHDT, CDR2 YNNKEL (reference sequence). There are 14 residues in the CDR3. Treatment noted: some 19 received Ad26.COV2.S at low or high dose, single or two shots; about 5 received placebo; per-sample allocation not given. Samples were taken on day 63 after the first vaccine or placebo injection. The administered vaccine (an Ad26 vector) expressed Wuhan-strain SARS-CoV-2 spike.

The rearrangement joins TRBV3-1 (or the pseudogene TRBV3-2) to TRBJ2-7; tentative D call: TRBD2 (6 bases). Specimen: peripheral blood, collected in a trial of Ad26.COV2.S vaccine versus placebo. The source of this sequence is a person aged 18-60 years who received the Ad26.COV2.S COVID-19 vaccine or a placebo. CDR3 sequence reads: CASSQASAPYEQYF. The CDR3 nucleotides read TGTGCCAGCAGCCAGGCTAGCGCACCCTACGAGCAGTACTTC.